This T cell receptor (beta chain) was identified in a study of T cell changes during pregnancy in multiple sclerosis. Clones were sequenced by immunoSEQ multiplex PCR, and TCRdb holds only the in-frame ones, with some missing. The data contain around 47,000 clones, around 93% of them singletons. The germline V gene encodes CDR1 ENHRY and CDR2 SYGVKD. Trimming took 4 bases from V and 2 from J, leaving 7 bases between them. The CDR3 runs to 13 residues. The chain links TRBV10-3 to TRBJ2-3; weak D call: TRBD1 (6 bases). Sequenced here: CD8+ T cells from peripheral blood mononuclear cells, sampled in the first trimester of pregnancy. The clonotype originates from a female donor with multiple sclerosis, enrolled in a pregnancy study. CDR3 sequence reads: CAISGDTTDTQYF. The DNA for the CDR3 is TGTGCCATCAGTGGGGACACCACAGATACGCAGTATTTT.